This T cell receptor (beta chain) was sequenced in a study of blood T cell repertoires in COVID-19. Study in general: From T cells, B-cell-depleted T cells, or PBMCs came the material, which was cDNA or gDNA.

This clone was seen a single time. The V gene lost 1 base and the J gene lost 3 bases, with 9 bases spanning the gap. From germline, CDR1 is SGHVS and CDR2 FNYEAQ. The CDR3 has 14 residues. Libraries were prepared by immunoSEQ multiplex PCR; TCRdb keeps only in-frame clonotypes and omits some of them. Seen here are some 180,000 clones, just under 85% observed once, and the top ten hold around 2.7%. Sample: peripheral blood. The rearrangement joins TRBV7-6 to TRBJ1-1; tentatively, D is TRBD1 (5 bases). The clonotype was recovered from a woman older than 75 with COVID-19, enrolled during active disease. CDR3 in DNA: TGTGCCAGCAGCTTAGTAGGGGCGGACACTGAAGCTTTCTTT. Translating it yields CASSLVGADTEAFF.